The 15 T cell receptor beta chains below were found in one sample sequenced in a study of STAT5B mutations in CD4+ large granular lymphocyte leukemia. The data were produced by immunoSEQ multiplex PCR, yet TCRdb's version contains in-frame clones alone and is incomplete. This repertoire shows about 48,000 clones, approximately 70% found once; its top ten account for 1.5% to 1.9%. Sample: CD4+ T cells from blood buffy coats. These receptors were collected from a human donor in good health.

The chain carries TRBV10-3 and TRBJ1-4, with D maybe TRBD1 (6 bases). This CDR3 is built from 14 residues. V shed 4 bases and J shed 6 bases, with 12 bases lying between them. The germline CDR1 and CDR2 sequences are ENHRY and SYGVKD. The CDR3 reads CAISGGGLDEKLFF. The CDR3 nucleotides are TGTGCCATCAGTGGAGGGGGGCTGGATGAAAAACTGTTTTTT.

The V gene is TRBV6-5, the J gene TRBJ2-5, with 12 bases matching TRBD2. The germline CDR1 and CDR2 sequences are MNHEY and SVGAGI. With V trimmed by 5 bases and J by 5 bases, 3 bases remained unmatched. CDR3 size: 14 residues. This CDR3 reads CASSLAGGPETQYF. The DNA for the CDR3 is TGTGCCAGCAGTCTAGCGGGGGGGCCTGAGACCCAGTACTTC.

This sequence joins TRBV2 and TRBJ2-7; D not resolved. Trimming removed 10 bases at V and 9 bases at J, with 19 bases between. Germline lookup yields CDR1 SNHLY and CDR2 FYNNEI. This CDR3 comprises 12 residues. The CDR3 region has the DNA TGTGCCACCTCCGGTTCCCGCGCCGGGCAGTACTTC. Translated: CATSGSRAGQYF.

This chain connects TRBV6-1 to TRBJ1-1, with 9 bases fitting TRBD1. The length of the CDR3 is 14 residues. Germline CDR1 MNHNS, CDR2 SASEGT. V shed 8 bases and J 1 base; nucleotides not matched to a gene: 5. The CDR3 is CASGPGQGNTEAFF. The CDR3 DNA sequence: TGTGCCAGCGGACCGGGACAGGGGAACACTGAAGCTTTCTTT.

This chain joins TRBV10-3 and TRBJ2-7; no firm D call. The CDR3 runs 13 residues. CDR1 ENHRY and CDR2 SYGVKD come from the germline V gene. V lost 3 bases, J lost 4 bases, and 10 bases lay in between. For the CDR3, the DNA is TGTGCCATCAGTGATAAACCGTCATACGAGCAGTACTTC. This gives the protein CAISDKPSYEQYF.

V is TRBV19 and J is TRBJ1-2; 7 nucleotides match TRBD1. CDR3 length: 13 amino acids. Germline assignment: CDR1 LNHDA and CDR2 SQIVND (reference sequence). With V trimmed by 3 bases and J by 5 bases, 3 bases remained unmatched. CDR3 bases: TGTGCCAGTAGTATCCTACAGGGGTATGGCTACACCTTC. Translation: CASSILQGYGYTF.

The chain combines TRBV6-5 with TRBJ2-1, with 7 bases identical to TRBD2. Germline V CDR1 and CDR2: MNHEY, SVGAGI. With V trimmed by 1 base and J by 4 bases, 4 bases remained unmatched. The CDR3 consists of 15 residues. DNA of the CDR3: TGTGCCAGCAGTTACTGGGGGAGGGAGTACAATGAGCAGTTCTTC. Its protein is CASSYWGREYNEQFF.

This clone was seen only a few times. The chain links TRBV19 to TRBJ2-4; 7 bases fit TRBD1. With 0 bases clipped from V and 0 bases from J, the junction kept 8 bases outside the gene matches. The CDR3 spans 18 residues. Germline lookup yields CDR1 LNHDA and CDR2 SQIVND (reference sequence). The CDR3 bases are TGTGCCAGTAGTATAGATTGGGGACAGTATCTAGCCAAAAACATTCAGTACTTC. Its protein product is CASSIDWGQYLAKNIQYF.

The CDR3 DNA reads TGCGCCAGCAGCCCCGAGACGGGAATGAGTAATTCACCCCTCCACTTT. Translation gives CASSPETGMSNSPLHF. The chain couples TRBV5-1 to TRBJ1-6; no clear D. This CDR3 has 16 residues. V was pared by 4 bases and J by 6 bases, with 17 bases between. Germline assignment: CDR1 SGHRS and CDR2 YFSETQ.

This chain joins TRBV13 and TRBJ1-2, with unresolved D. Germline lookup yields CDR1 PRHDT and CDR2 FYEKMQ (reference sequence). V gave up 2 bases and J gave up 4 bases, with 5 bases separating them. The CDR3 runs to 12 residues. The CDR3 coding sequence is TGTGCCAGCAGCTTAATGACCTATGGCTACACCTTC. Residues: CASSLMTYGYTF.

CDR3 in amino acids: CASSWGGGRQETQYF. The DNA of the CDR3 is TGTGCCAGCAGTTGGGGCGGGGGGCGCCAAGAGACCCAGTACTTC. V and J are TRBV28 and TRBJ2-5, with 8 bases fitting TRBD2. Germline CDR1 MDHEN, CDR2 SYDVKM. The J segment lost 1 base and the V segment lost 4 bases, leaving 5 bases of the junction unmatched. This CDR3 comprises 15 residues.

The chain employs TRBV28 and TRBJ2-3; 9 bases align to TRBD2. V lost 1 base to trimming and J lost 2 bases; unmatched junction nucleotides: 10. Germline CDR1 MDHEN, CDR2 SYDVKM. The CDR3 runs to 18 residues. The CDR3 region is CASSLSRSSGDYTDTQYF. In nucleotides, the CDR3 is TGTGCCAGCAGTTTATCCCGGTCTAGCGGGGATTACACAGATACGCAGTATTTT.

V usage is TRBV6-5 and J usage is TRBJ1-3; D might be TRBD1 (6 bases). The CDR3 has 14 amino acids. Trimming took 6 bases from V and 0 from J, leaving 9 bases between them. Germline V gene sequence: CDR1 MNHEY, CDR2 SVGAGI. As DNA, the CDR3 is TGTGCCAGCAGACAGGGCAGCTCTGGAAACACCATATATTTT. It translates to CASRQGSSGNTIYF.

The chain recombines TRBV11-2 with TRBJ2-3; 11 positions match TRBD2. The germline V gene encodes CDR1 SGHAT and CDR2 FQNNGV. The CDR3 has 16 amino acids. J gave up 3 bases and V 5 bases, and 7 bases lay outside the gene matches. CDR3: CASSVLAGGPTDTQYF. CDR3 bases: TGTGCCAGCAGCGTCCTAGCGGGGGGACCAACAGATACGCAGTATTTT.

The gene calls are TRBV20-1 and TRBJ2-7, with D unresolved. The CDR3 has 11 residues. Between the trimmed V and J ends, which lost 5 bases and 2 bases, there was a span of 7 bases. The germline CDR1 and CDR2 sequences are DFQATT and SNEGSKA (reference sequence). The DNA for the CDR3 is TGCAGTGCTTCGGACCCCTACGAGCAGTACGTC. Translation: CSASDPYEQYV.